This T cell receptor beta chain was retrieved from a study of cytomegalovirus exposure and HLA in healthy donors. This clone was counted once. Trimming pared 2 bases from V and 6 bases from J, leaving 13 bases between. Germline V gene lookup returns CDR1 MDHEN and CDR2 SYDVKM. This CDR3 region has 15 residues. The PCR employed 60 Vbeta primers together with 13 Jbeta primers. Measured with immunoSEQ multiplex PCR; TCRdb has only the in-frame clones, and not every one. The sample has about 180,000 clones; around 75% are singletons. This TCR derives from a male donor in good health and CMV-seronegative. The chain links TRBV28 to TRBJ1-4; perhaps TRBD1 as D (5 bases). The material sequenced was PBMCs. CDR3 region: CASSLNAGGDEKLFF. CDR3 nucleotide sequence: TGTGCCAGCAGTTTAAATGCGGGGGGAGATGAAAAACTGTTTTTT.